Detailed here is one T cell receptor (beta chain). Its target antigen remains unknown. Base qualities are not recorded, but no much larger clone differs from it by a single base. V and J lose 2 bases and 4 bases, and a span of 11 bases separates them. The germline V gene encodes CDR1 SQVTM and CDR2 ANQGSEA. CDR3 length: 13 amino acids, cysteine to phenylalanine. Of the read, only the CDR3 DNA is kept; its 39 bases are in frame from base 1. The data originate from a study of technical replicates of blood from a few donors (dated by TCRdb to 2017 to 2019). Libraries were prepared through the immunoSEQ multiplex PCR assay. The immuneACCESS repertoire file appears here via TCRdb, limited to in-frame rearrangements. These files lack a portion of the clones; in checked studies, under half of the deficit traces to unresolved V genes, and the cause of the others is not known. In all, the sample holds around 90,000 clones, and 94% of those were seen once. The ten largest clones take up about 0.39% of the sample.

The chain is encoded by TRBV29-1 joined to TRBJ1-1; no confident D gene assignment can be made. The sequence was obtained from a human donor in good health. The sample taken for sequencing was T cells isolated from PBMCs. The CDR3 reads CSVEMDSVTEAFF. The DNA is TGCAGCGTTGAAATGGACTCGGTCACTGAAGCTTTCTTT. The reference TRBV29-1 and TRBJ1-1 proteins fill in what lies around the CDR3, so the full variable domain reads SAVISQKPSRDICQRGTSLTIQCQVDSQVTMMFWYRQQPGQSLTLIATANQGSEATYESGFVIDKFPISRPNLTFSTLTVSNMSPEDSSIYLCSVEMDSVTEAFFGQGTRLTVV.